This T cell receptor beta chain derives from a study of T cell responses to AZD1222 COVID-19 vaccine. There are 15 residues in the CDR3. The V and J ends lost 2 bases and 3 bases, in that order; junction bases with no gene match: 1. Per the germline V gene, CDR1 is SGHTA and CDR2 is FQGTGA. Regarding this clone: Its antigen is currently unknown.

Whole-study findings and limits: Only 5 or 6 people who got AZD1222 tested seropositive at baseline. Epitopes outside B.1.351 and B.1.1.7 mutated regions reportedly drew nearly half of spike TCRs.

The data were produced by immunoSEQ multiplex PCR, yet TCRdb's version contains in-frame clones alone and is incomplete. Of around 130,000 clones detected, about 86% appear once; the ten largest clones hold roughly 12%. J is TRBJ2-2 and V is TRBV7-3; 9 nucleotides match TRBD2. Material: peripheral blood, obtained on day 0 of AZD1222 vaccination. This clonotype originated in an adult in good health. As DNA, the CDR3 is TGTGCCAGCAGCTTAGTAGCGGGAGACACCGGGGAGCTGTTTTTT. It specifies CASSLVAGDTGELFF.